These 5 T cell receptor beta chains were sequenced from one sample in a study of response to subunit inactivated influenza vaccine. TCRdb re-called the RT-PCR reads with MiXCR, one entry per CDR3 protein. The profile shows just over 300,000 distinct CDR3 sequences, 20% to 25% of them singletons. The sample was PBMCs from blood, taken about 20 months after vaccination. The source of these receptors is a man between 50 and 69 years old who received an inactivated influenza vaccine.

The sample holds a few counts of this clonotype. The chain couples TRBV7-9 to TRBJ2-1, with D unresolved. V was cut by 5 bases and J by 4 bases, with 15 bases left in between. The germline gives CDR1 SEHNR, CDR2 FQNEAQ (reference sequence). This CDR3 contains 15 residues. CDR3 DNA: TGTGCCAGCAGCCCACAAAAGCTAGAGTACAATGAGCAGTTCTTC. Protein sequence: CASSPQKLEYNEQFF. The whole variable domain, filled in from reference TRBV7-9 and TRBJ2-1, reads DTGVSQNPRHKITKRGQNVTFRCDPISEHNRLYWYRQTLGQGPEFLTYFQNEAQLEKSRLLSDRFSAERPKGSFSTLEIQRTEQGDSAMYLCASSPQKLEYNEQFFGPGTRLTVL.

There are a few counts of this clonotype. The chain combines TRBV12-3 or TRBV12-4 with TRBJ2-7; 8 bases match TRBD2. V dropped 1 base and J dropped 6; count of bases not matched to a gene: 14. The CDR3 runs 17 residues. The CDR3 DNA is TGTGCCAGCAGTTTAGTACTAGCGGATATCCCCTACGGCGAGCAGTACTTC. It translates to CASSLVLADIPYGEQYF.

The chain joins TRBV6-2 or TRBV6-3 to TRBJ2-7; TRBD2 is a possible D gene (6 bases). The CDR3 length is 17 residues. Germline CDR1 and CDR2: MNHEY and SVGEGT. V was trimmed by 2 bases and J by 2 bases, leaving 19 bases between them. Here the CDR3 reads CASSYRRGLRGTYEQYF. CDR3 DNA sequence: TGTGCCAGCAGTTACCGCCGTGGTCTTCGGGGGACCTACGAGCAGTACTTC.

The V call is TRBV20-1, the J call TRBJ1-3, with unresolved D. This CDR3 has 16 amino acids. The V and J ends lost 3 bases and 6 bases respectively, with 21 bases between them. Germline assignment: CDR1 DFQATT and CDR2 SNEGSKA (reference sequence). CDR3 loop: CSARAQEGQTLNTIYF. The CDR3 DNA is TGCAGTGCTAGGGCCCAGGAAGGGCAAACCCTAAACACCATATATTTT.

This clonotype was observed at least ten times. The chain uses TRBV29-1 and TRBJ1-1; tentative D call: TRBD1 (5 bases). The germline gives CDR1 SQVTM, CDR2 ANQGSEA. The CDR3 is made up of 16 amino acids. Trimming stripped 6 bases from V and 1 base from J, with 21 bases between. CDR3 region: CSVLEPSGARNTEAFF. In DNA form, the CDR3 reads TGCAGCGTGCTGGAACCATCCGGGGCCAGGAACACTGAAGCTTTCTTT. The full variable domain, rest sourced from reference TRBV29-1 and TRBJ1-1, is SAVISQKPSRDICQRGTSLTIQCQVDSQVTMMFWYRQQPGQSLTLIATANQGSEATYESGFVIDKFPISRPNLTFSTLTVSNMSPEDSSIYLCSVLEPSGARNTEAFFGQGTRLTVV.